This T cell receptor (beta chain) was retrieved from a study of cytomegalovirus exposure and HLA in healthy donors. Findings and limits, study-wide: Researchers counted around 170 TCR beta chains as cytomegalovirus-associated.

Points on this clone: Its antigen is undetermined.

Germline CDR1 MNHNY, CDR2 SVGAGI (reference sequence). Trimming pared 2 bases from V and 6 bases from J, leaving 18 bases between. The CDR3 covers 16 residues. Both 60 Vbeta primers and 13 Jbeta primers went into the PCR. Clones were sequenced by immunoSEQ multiplex PCR, and TCRdb holds only the in-frame ones, with some missing. The table includes 95,000 to 100,000 clones, approximately 72% detected once. Whereas donors were nominally healthy upon sampling, unrecorded immune exposures were probable. The V call is TRBV6-6, the J call TRBJ2-3; TRBD2 is a possible D gene (5 bases). Sequencing was done on a sample of PBMCs. The clonotype originates from a woman in her thirties or forties in good health and CMV-seronegative. The CDR3 protein is CASSYAPGSLGDTQYF. In nucleotides, the CDR3 is TGTGCCAGCAGTTACGCACCGGGATCCCTCGGGGATACGCAGTATTTT.